Sequencing of this T cell receptor beta chain was carried out in a study of identical twins. Study-wide findings and caveats: For zero-insertion analyses, partial confounding could come from invariant MAIT and iNKT cells.

From the 5' RACE reads, TCRdb called clonotypes with MiXCR, one entry per CDR3 protein. The sample carries hundreds of thousands of distinct CDR3 sequences, approximately 13% recorded once. The CDR3 spans 12 residues. The germline CDR1 and CDR2 sequences are DFQATT and SNEGSKA (reference sequence). The V and J ends lost 2 bases and 3 bases, in that order; junction bases with no gene match: 0. Many counts were recorded for this clonotype. The antigen remains unidentified. Separately, the same data were catalogued under a study of yellow fever vaccine responses in identical twins.

The chain joins TRBV20-1 to TRBJ2-5; 7 nucleotides align to TRBD1. Sequences were obtained from PBMCs. The receptor was isolated from a woman aged 18 to 35 in good health. The CDR3 region has the DNA TGCAGTGCTAGACAGGGGGAAGAGACCCAGTACTTC. The encoded protein is CSARQGEETQYF.